This TCR beta chain was found in a study of technical replicates of blood from a few donors. Per the germline V gene, CDR1 is SGHNT and CDR2 is YENEEA. The CDR3 totals 13 residues. V gave up 5 bases and J gave up 6 bases; unmatched junction bases: 6. Profiled with immunoSEQ multiplex PCR; TCRdb holds only in-frame clones, not every one. The data show about 73,000 clones, approximately 93% seen once. The sequence derives from a human donor in good health. This rearrangement joins TRBV11-3 to TRBJ2-7; TRBD1 matches 8 bases. Material: T cells isolated from PBMCs. The CDR3 bases are TGTGCCAGCAGCGTGGGACAGGCTCTCGAGCAGTACTTC. Translating gives CASSVGQALEQYF. Filled out from reference TRBV11-3 and TRBJ2-7, the complete variable domain reads EAGVVQSPRYKIIEKKQPVAFWCNPISGHNTLYWYLQNLGQGPELLIRYENEEAVDDSQLPKDRFSAERLKGVDSTLKIQPAELGDSAVYLCASSVGQALEQYFGPGTRLTVT.